This TCR beta chain was found in a study of T cells in Graves' hyperthyroidism and ophthalmopathy. This clonotype was seen repeatedly, ten times or more. Its antigen is unidentified. Amplification yielded TCR beta CDR3 regions, with RNA transcripts as the source. HTBI primers were the set used in a first-round RT-PCR of the TCR CDR3. In TCRdb, the multiplex PCR reads were re-called with MiXCR into one record per CDR3 protein. The sample lists about 680,000 distinct CDR3 sequences; around a third were seen once. Hyperthyroidism, newly diagnosed and lasting under 2 months, affected patients aged 18 to 65. Investigators excluded patients with uncontrolled infection, other autoimmune disease, pregnancy or lactation. Germline assignment: CDR1 SNHLY and CDR2 FYNNEI. V was pared by 8 bases and J by 7 bases, with 10 bases of the junction left unmatched. The CDR3 consists of 13 residues. Overall study findings and caveats: Blood samples included most of the expanded thyroid clonotypes exceeding 0.001. A 13 V-J signature model discriminated ophthalmopathy versus stable hyperthyroidism.

V and J are TRBV2 and TRBJ1-2, with TRBD1 matching over 7 bases. Input material: blood. This receptor was identified in a woman in her 40s with Graves' hyperthyroidism. The CDR3 protein is CASLVQGTAGYTF. As DNA, the CDR3 is TGTGCCAGCCTAGTGCAGGGGACAGCTGGCTACACCTTC.